Below, one T cell receptor (beta chain) is given with its context. V lost 0 bases to trimming and J lost 1 base, with 11 bases between them. CDR3 size: 16 residues. The germline gives CDR1 SGHDT, CDR2 YYEEEE. Enrollees, about 18 to 95 years old, lived in 24 US areas. Participants reported their clinical history, and cohort assignment relied on those reports. This sample was included in a study of blood T cell repertoires in COVID-19. For the study at large: PBMCs, B-cell-depleted T cells, or T cells were the source of the cDNA or gDNA that made up the material.

Sequenced by immunoSEQ multiplex PCR; TCRdb stores in-frame clones only, minus some. Of fewer than 400,000 clones listed, 90% were seen once; the top ten hold about 4%. The clonotype comes from a woman aged 30 to 39 who had been exposed to COVID-19. Material for sequencing was PBMCs or T cells enriched from blood (not recorded which). V usage is TRBV5-6 and J usage is TRBJ2-1, with unresolved D. The CDR3 loop reads CASSLADHGSYNEQFF. CDR3 in DNA: TGTGCCAGCAGCTTGGCCGACCACGGGTCCTACAATGAGCAGTTCTTC.